Shown below are 17 T cell receptor beta chains from a single sample sequenced in a study of regulatory T cells in long-lasting Graves disease. Specified time point: persistent/refractory GD, antithyroid drugs over 5 years with positive TRAb. Construction of the TCR library relied on RNA isolated from PBMCs. Construction of TCR beta libraries relied on iRepertoire HTBI primers and on Arm-PCR targeting CDR3 regions. One entry per CDR3 protein results from TCRdb running MiXCR on the multiplex PCR reads. The sample shows 300,000 to 350,000 distinct CDR3 sequences, roughly a fifth of them seen only once. The specimen was peripheral blood mononuclear cells (PBMCs), collected when the disease was refractory, from a patient treated with antithyroid drugs. These receptor sequences come from a female donor with Graves disease.

The chain combines TRBV6-4 with TRBJ2-1; D is uncertain. The CDR3 runs 15 residues. Germline V gene data show CDR1 as MRHNA and CDR2 as SNTAGT. V lost 5 bases to trimming and J lost 0 bases, with 11 bases between them. The CDR3 DNA reads as TGTGCCAGCAGTCCCTACACTACCTCCTACAATGAGCAGTTCTTC. Amino acids: CASSPYTTSYNEQFF.

This clonotype showed up many times. The chain is built from TRBV10-3 and TRBJ1-1; D unresolved. Trimming cost V 4 bases and J 5 bases, with 11 bases left between them. CDR1 ENHRY and CDR2 SYGVKD come from the germline V gene. There are 13 residues in the CDR3. CDR3 nucleotides: TGTGCCATCAGTGCCGGGGAGAAGACTGAAGCTTTCTTT. Amino acids: CAISAGEKTEAFF.

The V and J genes are TRBV4-3 and TRBJ1-4; the match to TRBD1 covers 9 bases. Germline-derived CDR1 and CDR2 are LGHNA and YSLEER. V was pared by 2 bases and J by 7 bases, with 2 bases of the junction left unmatched. The CDR3 spans 14 residues. In DNA form, the CDR3 reads TGCGCCAGCAGCCAAACAGGGGGCGGTGAAAAACTGTTTTTT. Translated, it gives CASSQTGGGEKLFF.

There are a few counts of this clonotype. The chain has TRBV7-9 and TRBJ1-6; 12 bases are shared with TRBD1. The CDR3 runs 14 residues. CDR1 and CDR2 (germline): SEHNR, FQNEAQ (reference sequence). Unmatched junction bases numbered 4, after V lost 7 bases and J lost 9 bases. In DNA form, the CDR3 reads TGTGCCAGCACCGGGACAGGGGGCTTTTCACCCCTCCACTTT. Encoded protein: CASTGTGGFSPLHF.

This clonotype has ten or more counts. The chain is built from TRBV27 and TRBJ2-7, with a weak D call TRBD2 (6 bases). Germline assignment: CDR1 MNHEY and CDR2 SMNVEV (reference sequence). Trimming removed 6 bases from V and 3 bases from J, with 15 bases in between. The CDR3 covers 14 residues. This CDR3 reads CASSQGLLHYEQYF. The CDR3 region has the DNA TGTGCCAGCAGCCAGGGACTCCTACACTACGAGCAGTACTTC.

The chain links TRBV5-1 to TRBJ1-1, with a weak D call TRBD1 (5 bases). Looked up from germline, CDR1 is SGHRS and CDR2 is YFSETQ. CDR3 size: 15 residues. The V end was cut by 1 base, the J end by 4 bases, with 14 bases between. CDR3: CASSLSGSVGTEAFF. CDR3 DNA sequence: TGCGCCAGCAGCTTGTCAGGGAGTGTTGGCACTGAAGCTTTCTTT.

This clonotype was counted between two and nine times. The rearrangement uses TRBV6-1 and TRBJ2-7; D not resolved. The germline gives CDR1 MNHNS, CDR2 SASEGT. The length of the CDR3 is 15 residues. The V gene lost 0 bases and the J gene lost 3 bases, with 12 bases spanning the gap. The CDR3 coding sequence is TGTGCCAGCAGTGAAGCCTCCGGGCCCCGCTACGAGCAGTACTTC. Protein sequence: CASSEASGPRYEQYF.

V usage is TRBV10-3 and J usage is TRBJ2-4, with 8 bases fitting TRBD2. Per the germline V gene, CDR1 is ENHRY and CDR2 is SYGVKD. CDR3 length equals 15 residues. V shed 0 bases, J shed 8 bases, and the junction held 6 bases outside the gene matches. In DNA form, the CDR3 reads TGTGCCATCAGTGAGTCGCAGCGGGGGTTGGACATTCAGTACTTC. Translation gives CAISESQRGLDIQYF.

This clonotype came up a few times. This chain uses TRBV24-1 with TRBJ2-1; 11 nucleotides line up with TRBD1. Germline lookup yields CDR1 KGHDR and CDR2 SFDVKD. The CDR3 is made up of 17 amino acids. V was clipped by 3 bases and J by 7 bases; unmatched bases: 10. The CDR3: CATSDPSGQGAQNEQFF. Here the CDR3 DNA reads TGTGCCACCAGTGATCCAAGCGGACAGGGGGCGCAGAATGAGCAGTTCTTC.

This clonotype was seen repeatedly, ten times or more. For the CDR3, the DNA is TGTGCCAGCAGTCCCACTGGACGGCGTGGCGAGACCCAGTACTTC. This sequence encodes CASSPTGRRGETQYF. The chain is built from TRBV7-3 and TRBJ2-5; no reliable D call. V was shortened by 6 bases and J by 5 bases, with 19 bases between the two germline ends. There are 15 residues in the CDR3. The germline CDR1 and CDR2 sequences are SGHTA and FQGTGA.

The chain uses TRBV4-1 and TRBJ1-4; 8 nucleotides align to TRBD1. The CDR3 has 17 amino acids. Unmatched junction bases numbered 6, after V lost 0 bases and J lost 3 bases. Germline lookup yields CDR1 MGHRA and CDR2 YSYEKL. This CDR3 is CASSQETGGLPNEKLFF. DNA of the CDR3: TGCGCCAGCAGCCAAGAAACAGGGGGGCTTCCTAATGAAAAACTGTTTTTT.

This clonotype was detected a few times. Here the CDR3 DNA reads TGCGCCAGCAGCTTGTCGGGACAGTCACAAGAGACCCAGTACTTC. It yields the protein CASSLSGQSQETQYF. This rearrangement joins TRBV5-1 to TRBJ2-5, with 7 bases lining up with TRBD1. CDR1 and CDR2 (germline): SGHRS, YFSETQ. Unmatched junction bases numbered 5, after V lost 1 base and J lost 2 bases. The CDR3 extends over 15 amino acids. The full variable domain, its missing parts supplied by reference TRBV5-1 and TRBJ2-5, is KAGVTQTPRYLIKTRGQQVTLSCSPISGHRSVSWYQQTPGQGLQFLFEYFSETQRNKGNFPGRFSGRQFSNSRSEMNVSTLELGDSALYLCASSLSGQSQETQYFGPGTRLLVL.

At least ten counts were recorded for this clonotype. The rearrangement links TRBV7-2 to TRBJ1-1, with D unresolved. Germline values: CDR1 SGHTA, CDR2 FQGNSA. Between the trimmed V and J ends, which lost 3 bases and 1 base, there was a span of 9 bases. The CDR3 sequence is 14 residues long. The CDR3 coding sequence is TGTGCCAGCAGCTTCGGTCGGGGGAACACTGAAGCTTTCTTT. As protein: CASSFGRGNTEAFF.

The chain has TRBV6-2 or TRBV6-3 and TRBJ1-5; 8 positions agree with TRBD1. Germline values: CDR1 MNHEY, CDR2 SVGEGT. After removal of 7 bases from V and 7 bases from J, the junction contained 18 bases not matched to a gene. This CDR3 spans 17 amino acids. CDR3 DNA sequence: TGTGCCAGCACCGAGGATTTAATGACAGGGGCGGGACAGCCCCAGCATTTT. It encodes CASTEDLMTGAGQPQHF.

The chain has TRBV29-1 and TRBJ2-6; D is uncertain. The CDR3 contains 13 residues. V lost 7 bases, J lost 4 bases, and 11 bases lay in between. Germline values: CDR1 SQVTM, CDR2 ANQGSEA. The CDR3 DNA reads as TGCAGCGGAACAGAAGGCGGGGCCAACGTCCTGACTTTC. Protein sequence: CSGTEGGANVLTF.

The rearrangement joins TRBV19 to TRBJ1-4; D remains unclear. Germline V gives CDR1 LNHDA, CDR2 SQIVND (reference sequence). Trimming pared 5 bases from V and 1 base from J, leaving 14 bases between. The CDR3 is 16 residues long. The CDR3 DNA sequence: TGTGCCAGTAGTGCGTCTTGGGTAATAACTAATGAAAAACTGTTTTTT. This gives the protein CASSASWVITNEKLFF.

A few counts support this clonotype. J is TRBJ2-2 and V is TRBV28; D remains unclear. Germline CDR1 MDHEN, CDR2 SYDVKM. V lost 8 bases and J lost 6, with 13 bases in between. The CDR3 totals 13 residues. CDR3 amino acids: CASGRISPGELFF. The DNA of the CDR3 is TGTGCCAGCGGGCGCATTTCTCCCGGGGAGCTGTTTTTT. The variable domain in full, completed from reference TRBV28 and TRBJ2-2, reads DVKVTQSSRYLVKRTGEKVFLECVQDMDHENMFWYRQDPGLGLRLIYFSYDVKMKEKGDIPEGYSVSREKKERFSLILESASTNQTSMYLCASGRISPGELFFGEGSRLTVL.